Listed here are 26 T cell receptor beta chains from one sample, sequenced in a study of OX40 agonist ivuxolimab in advanced cancers. The repertoire was sequenced with immunoSEQ multiplex PCR; TCRdb's copy has only in-frame clones and lacks some. Altogether 72,000 or so clones are present, 88% being singletons, with the ten largest covering around 0.9%. The sequencing here drew on CD4+ or CD8+ T cells sorted from blood, taken in a trial of the OX40 agonist ivuxolimab. The receptors come from an adult with an advanced solid tumor such as melanoma, head and neck, liver or kidney cancer.

The chain has TRBV5-4 and TRBJ1-1; the D is unclear. This CDR3 region has 13 residues. V lost 0 bases and J 0 bases, leaving 3 bases between the germline ends. CDR1 is SGHNT, CDR2 YYREEE, per germline (reference sequence). DNA of the CDR3: TGTGCCAGCAGCTTGGAGGTGAACACTGAAGCTTTCTTT. This encodes CASSLEVNTEAFF.

This clone was counted once. This rearrangement joins TRBV7-3 to TRBJ2-6, with TRBD1 identical over 8 bases. The CDR3 totals 17 residues. Trimming cost V 1 base and J 2 bases; bases outside gene matches: 4. From germline, CDR1 is SGHTA and CDR2 FQGTGA. The chain's CDR3 is CASSLRATGAGANVLTF. CDR3 bases: TGTGCCAGCAGCTTAAGGGCGACAGGGGCTGGGGCCAACGTCCTGACTTTC.

A few counts support this clone. The chain couples TRBV18 to TRBJ2-7, with TRBD2 matching 13 bases. Trimming removed 2 bases from V and 3 bases from J; junction bases left unmatched: 13. CDR3 length: 19 amino acids. CDR1 is KGHSH, CDR2 LQKENI, per germline. The DNA for the CDR3 is TGTGCCAGCTCACCAAGCATCGGGACTAGCGGGGACCGTCTCTACGAGCAGTACTTC. Translated: CASSPSIGTSGDRLYEQYF.

V is TRBV28 and J is TRBJ1-1, with a weak D call TRBD1 (5 bases). The CDR3 consists of 14 residues. Looked up from germline, CDR1 is MDHEN and CDR2 is SYDVKM. Trimming cost V 5 bases and J 8 bases, with 18 bases left between them. The CDR3 is CASSRRGSGWEAFF. CDR3 DNA sequence: TGTGCCAGCAGTCGGCGGGGGTCAGGTTGGGAAGCTTTCTTT.

This chain links TRBV5-4 with TRBJ2-3; 7 bases are a match to TRBD2. The trim removed 2 bases at V and 2 bases at J, leaving 8 bases unmatched. CDR3 length equals 16 residues. Germline CDR1 and CDR2: SGHNT and YYREEE (reference sequence). The CDR3 sequence: CASSFGRGGDTDTQYF. The CDR3 DNA reads TGTGCCAGCAGCTTCGGACGGGGAGGGGACACAGATACGCAGTATTTT.

The rearrangement uses TRBV18 and TRBJ1-5; 8 bases fit TRBD1. Per the germline V gene, CDR1 is KGHSH and CDR2 is LQKENI. This CDR3 is built from 16 residues. V shed 5 bases and J 3 bases; nucleotides not matched to a gene: 9. CDR3: CASSMVAGGVNQPQHF. The DNA for the CDR3 is TGTGCCAGCTCAATGGTGGCAGGGGGCGTCAATCAGCCCCAGCATTTT.

The chain's CDR3 is CASSQELTRSSGNTIYF. CDR3 coding DNA: TGTGCCAGCAGCCAAGAACTGACTCGGAGCTCTGGAAACACCATATATTTT. The chain employs TRBV4-2 and TRBJ1-3, with no clear D. This CDR3 comprises 17 residues. Germline V gives CDR1 LGHNA, CDR2 YNFKEQ. The germline V and J ends were trimmed by 0 bases and 0 bases, with 12 bases remaining between them.

This rearrangement joins TRBV6-5 to TRBJ1-1; D is uncertain. V gave up 0 bases and J gave up 4 bases, with 9 bases separating them. The CDR3 contains 14 residues. Germline CDR1 MNHEY, CDR2 SVGAGI. The CDR3 sequence is CASSYSGQITEAFF. CDR3 sequence (DNA): TGTGCCAGCAGTTACTCGGGTCAGATCACTGAAGCTTTCTTT.

This clone was picked up a small number of times. This chain connects TRBV27 to TRBJ2-7; D tentatively fits TRBD1 or TRBD2 (5 bases each). V was trimmed by 6 bases and J by 0 bases, leaving 15 bases between them. Germline loops: CDR1 MNHEY, CDR2 SMNVEV (reference sequence). The CDR3 sequence is 15 residues long. DNA of the CDR3: TGTGCCAGCAGACAAGGGACCGATAGCTCCTACGAGCAGTACTTC. As protein: CASRQGTDSSYEQYF.

The V call is TRBV29-1, the J call TRBJ2-2; D remains ambiguous. V was trimmed by 4 bases and J by 2 bases, leaving 8 bases between them. The germline V gene encodes CDR1 SQVTM and CDR2 ANQGSEA. The CDR3 is 13 residues long. This chain's CDR3 is CSVADRNTGELFF. In DNA form, the CDR3 reads TGCAGCGTTGCCGACCGTAACACCGGGGAGCTGTTTTTT.

V usage is TRBV5-1 and J usage is TRBJ1-1; tentatively, D is TRBD1 (5 bases). In germline, CDR1 is SGHRS, CDR2 YFSETQ. The CDR3 has 16 amino acids. V was pared by 4 bases and J by 1 base, with 17 bases between. The CDR3 DNA follows: TGCGCCAGCAGCCCTGGGGGGGTGTCAGCGAACACTGAAGCTTTCTTT. Translated: CASSPGGVSANTEAFF. The full variable domain, in which reference TRBV5-1 and TRBJ1-1 provide the parts outside the CDR3, is KAGVTQTPRYLIKTRGQQVTLSCSPISGHRSVSWYQQTPGQGLQFLFEYFSETQRNKGNFPGRFSGRQFSNSRSEMNVSTLELGDSALYLCASSPGGVSANTEAFFGQGTRLTVV.

V usage is TRBV6-5 and J usage is TRBJ1-5; possibly TRBD1 for D (6 bases). V was pared by 5 bases and J by 4 bases, with 15 bases between. CDR3 length: 15 residues. Germline assignment: CDR1 MNHEY and CDR2 SVGAGI. The CDR3 sequence is CASSGYRASNQPQHF. Written as DNA, the CDR3 is TGTGCCAGCAGTGGTTACAGGGCGTCGAATCAGCCCCAGCATTTT.

This sequence joins TRBV19 and TRBJ1-2, with D possibly matching TRBD1 (5 bases). The CDR3 has 15 amino acids. The germline gives CDR1 LNHDA, CDR2 SQIVND (reference sequence). The ends were cut back, 6 bases at V and 3 bases at J, with 17 bases in the middle. The CDR3 loop is CASRRETAFYYGYTF. In DNA form, the CDR3 reads TGTGCCAGTAGAAGGGAGACAGCTTTTTACTATGGCTACACCTTC. Together with reference TRBV19 and TRBJ1-2, the CDR3 gives the full variable domain: DGGITQSPKYLFRKEGQNVTLSCEQNLNHDAMYWYRQDPGQGLRLIYYSQIVNDFQKGDIAEGYSVSREKKESFPLTVTSAQKNPTAFYLCASRRETAFYYGYTFGSGTRLTVV.

The V gene is TRBV30, the J gene TRBJ1-1, with 7 nucleotides matching TRBD1. The germline gives CDR1 GTSNPN, CDR2 SVGIG (reference sequence). J lost 0 bases, V lost 6 bases, and 4 bases had no gene match. The CDR3 has 13 residues. The CDR3 DNA is TGTGCCTGTACTGGACAGGTGAACACTGAAGCTTTCTTT. Its translation: CACTGQVNTEAFF.

This chain connects TRBV5-1 to TRBJ2-7; maybe TRBD1 (5 bases). Trimming took off 0 bases at V and 7 bases at J, with 11 bases between the two ends. CDR3 length: 13 residues. Germline V gives CDR1 SGHRS, CDR2 YFSETQ. DNA for the CDR3: TGCGCCAGCAGCTTGGGACAGCCGAGGGAGCAGTACTTC. Translation gives CASSLGQPREQYF.

The genes are TRBV6-5 and TRBJ2-3, with D perhaps TRBD2 (5 bases). The germline V gene has CDR1 MNHEY and CDR2 SVGAGI. The V end was cut by 7 bases, the J end by 4 bases, with 12 bases between. The CDR3 is 13 residues long. CDR3 coding DNA: TGTGCCAGCACCGAACCCGGGGCAGATACGCAGTATTTT. Protein sequence: CASTEPGADTQYF.

This rearrangement joins TRBV7-9 to TRBJ2-1, with D possibly being TRBD1 (5 bases). This CDR3 is built from 13 residues. Per germline, CDR1 SEHNR and CDR2 FQNEAQ (reference sequence). With 5 bases removed from V and 3 bases from J, the gap between germline ends came to 8 bases. For the CDR3, the DNA is TGTGCCAGCAGCGACAGCTTCTACAATGAGCAGTTCTTC. Amino acid sequence: CASSDSFYNEQFF.

The rearrangement links TRBV11-1 to TRBJ2-7, with D perhaps given as TRBD1 or TRBD2 (6 bases each). Per germline, CDR1 SGHAT and CDR2 FQDESV (reference sequence). CDR3 size: 15 residues. Trimming removed 1 base at V and 3 bases at J, with 13 bases between. This CDR3 is CASSLVPGAGYEQYF. As DNA, the CDR3 is TGTGCCAGCAGCTTAGTACCGGGGGCAGGCTACGAGCAGTACTTC.

CDR3 sequence (DNA): TGCGCCAGCAGCCTTTATAGAGGACCCCGACAGGGAGGAGAACGGCCCTACGAGCAGTACTTC. It codes for CASSLYRGPRQGGERPYEQYF. V usage is TRBV4-3 and J usage is TRBJ2-7, with D maybe TRBD1 (7 bases). V was pared by 4 bases and J by 2 bases, with 33 bases between. Germline V gene lookup returns CDR1 LGHNA and CDR2 YSLEER. This CDR3 comprises 21 residues.

The gene calls are TRBV28 and TRBJ1-4; 10 nucleotides match TRBD1. Germline-derived CDR1 and CDR2 are MDHEN and SYDVKM. The CDR3 is 18 amino acids. The V segment lost 6 bases and the J segment 0 bases; nucleotides outside the gene matches: 10. As DNA, the CDR3 is TGTGCCAGCAGGACAGGGGGCGCGGGTGGGGCAACTAATGAAAAACTGTTTTTT. Amino acid sequence: CASRTGGAGGATNEKLFF.

The chain links TRBV11-2 to TRBJ2-2, with D perhaps matching TRBD1 (5 bases). This CDR3 contains 15 residues. The germline gives CDR1 SGHAT, CDR2 FQNNGV. V was trimmed by 5 bases and J by 7 bases, leaving 17 bases between them. The chain's CDR3 is CASSPNQGRDGELFF. The CDR3 region has the DNA TGTGCCAGCAGCCCCAACCAGGGAAGGGACGGGGAGCTGTTTTTT.

The rearrangement joins TRBV2 to TRBJ1-6; D might be TRBD1 (6 bases). The germline V gene encodes CDR1 SNHLY and CDR2 FYNNEI. V shed 6 bases and J shed 10 bases, with 19 bases lying between them. The CDR3 has 15 residues. Written as DNA, the CDR3 is TGTGCCAGCAGCTCCGGACAGCCCACGGGGTCACCCCTCCACTTT. Its protein product is CASSSGQPTGSPLHF.

Only a few counts were recorded for this clone. The V gene is TRBV11-2, the J gene TRBJ1-3, with no clear D. V was shortened by 1 base and J by 4 bases, with 5 bases between the two germline ends. The CDR3 totals 13 residues. The germline CDR1 and CDR2 sequences are SGHAT and FQNNGV. This CDR3 is CASSLGGGNTIYF. The DNA of the CDR3 is TGTGCCAGCAGCTTAGGCGGAGGAAACACCATATATTTT. The complete variable domain, with remaining parts taken from reference TRBV11-2 and TRBJ1-3, reads EAGVAQSPRYKIIEKRQSVAFWCNPISGHATLYWYQQILGQGPKLLIQFQNNGVVDDSQLPKDRFSAERLKGVDSTLKIQPAKLEDSAVYLCASSLGGGNTIYFGEGSWLTVV.

The V call is TRBV27, the J call TRBJ2-1, with 7 bases matching TRBD2. Germline values: CDR1 MNHEY, CDR2 SMNVEV (reference sequence). Trimming took 1 base from V and 2 from J; bases not matched to a gene: 2. The CDR3 is made up of 15 amino acids. Here the CDR3 reads CASSLFGRPYNEQFF. The DNA for the CDR3 is TGTGCCAGCAGTTTATTCGGGAGGCCCTACAATGAGCAGTTCTTC.

The J gene is TRBJ2-1, the V gene TRBV7-2, with D possibly matching TRBD2 (5 bases). Germline V lookup: CDR1 SGHTA, CDR2 FQGNSA. This CDR3 contains 15 residues. V was clipped by 1 base and J by 12 bases, with 19 bases between them. The DNA of the CDR3 is TGTGCCAGCAGCTTAGTATCGGGAAGCGCTGTGGGGCAGTTCTTC. Translating it yields CASSLVSGSAVGQFF.

This chain connects TRBV6-5 to TRBJ1-2; D unclear. V lost 1 base and J 7 bases, leaving 10 bases between the germline ends. CDR3 length: 13 residues. Germline V gene lookup returns CDR1 MNHEY and CDR2 SVGAGI. The DNA of the CDR3 is TGTGCCAGCAGTTACTGGCGGTTGGGTGGCTACACCTTC. Protein: CASSYWRLGGYTF.